This entry lists 27 T cell receptor beta chains sequenced from one sample in a study of blood T cell repertoires in COVID-19. Sequencing used immunoSEQ multiplex PCR; TCRdb keeps in-frame clones, though not all of them. The sample consists of fewer than 200,000 clones, 92% of them appearing once. Sequenced material: peripheral blood. These receptors all stem from a man aged 25-45 years with COVID-19, enrolled during active disease.

In this sample, this clone turned up once. Other nucleotide sequences from this sample produce the same CDR3. The gene calls are TRBV28 and TRBJ1-2; a weak D match, TRBD1 (6 bases). Germline loops: CDR1 MDHEN, CDR2 SYDVKM. The V and J ends lost 5 bases and 2 bases respectively, with 9 bases between them. The CDR3 totals 13 residues. CDR3: CASSPGQNYGYTF. The CDR3 coding sequence is TGTGCCAGCAGTCCTGGACAGAACTATGGCTACACCTTC.

The rearrangement links TRBV7-9 to TRBJ1-6, with 7 nucleotides matching TRBD1. The ends lost 3 bases at V and 5 bases at J; junction bases unmatched: 10. Germline CDR1 reads SEHNR; CDR2 reads FQNEAQ (reference sequence). This CDR3 has 17 amino acids. In nucleotides, the CDR3 is TGTGCCAGCAGCTTGGCTACGACAGGGAATCATAATTCACCCCTCCACTTT. It yields the protein CASSLATTGNHNSPLHF.

The V gene is TRBV5-4, the J gene TRBJ2-7; D gene uncertain. Deletions cut 0 bases from V and 5 bases from J, with 12 bases between. Germline V gene sequence: CDR1 SGHNT, CDR2 YYREEE (reference sequence). The CDR3 extends over 14 amino acids. The CDR3 DNA reads TGTGCCAGCAGCTTGGCCGTTGCACGCGACGAGCAGTACTTC. Translation gives CASSLAVARDEQYF.

This clone was seen only once. The chain is built from TRBV12-3 or TRBV12-4 and TRBJ2-5; 7 bases agree with TRBD2. This CDR3 region has 13 residues. The ends lost 3 bases at V and 3 bases at J; junction bases unmatched: 1. CDR3 loop: CASSFGGEETQYF. CDR3 coding DNA: TGTGCCAGCAGTTTTGGGGGGGAAGAGACCCAGTACTTC.

The chain combines TRBV4-1 with TRBJ1-1; possibly TRBD1 for D (5 bases). The CDR3 runs to 17 residues. V shed 1 base and J shed 2 bases, with 17 bases lying between them. Germline V gene data show CDR1 as MGHRA and CDR2 as YSYEKL. The CDR3 DNA is TGCGCCAGCAGCCAAGCCAGGGTTTTGGAGCTCAACACTGAAGCTTTCTTT. Encoded protein: CASSQARVLELNTEAFF.

The chain links TRBV4-3 to TRBJ1-4, with D hard to call. Germline CDR1 and CDR2: LGHNA and YSLEER. V was pared by 0 bases and J by 1 base, with 9 bases between. CDR3 length: 16 amino acids. The CDR3 loop is CASSQDRLGTNEKLFF. Written as DNA, the CDR3 is TGCGCCAGCAGCCAAGATCGGCTAGGAACTAATGAAAAACTGTTTTTT.

The gene calls are TRBV27 and TRBJ2-1; possible D gene TRBD2, 5 bases. CDR1 and CDR2 from the germline V gene are MNHEY and SMNVEV (reference sequence). V was shortened by 3 bases and J by 9 bases, with 9 bases between the two germline ends. The CDR3 sequence is 12 residues long. This chain's CDR3 is CASSFVGSEQFF. The CDR3 bases are TGTGCCAGCAGTTTTGTGGGGAGTGAGCAGTTCTTC.

This chain uses TRBV19 with TRBJ2-7; 7 nucleotides align to TRBD1. V lost 6 bases to trimming and J lost 3 bases; unmatched junction nucleotides: 8. The germline V gene has CDR1 LNHDA and CDR2 SQIVND (reference sequence). CDR3 length equals 14 residues. CDR3 in amino acids: CASRMTGKIYEQYF. Here the CDR3 DNA reads TGTGCCAGTAGGATGACAGGGAAGATCTACGAGCAGTACTTC. The variable domain in full, with the rest retrieved from reference TRBV19 and TRBJ2-7, is DGGITQSPKYLFRKEGQNVTLSCEQNLNHDAMYWYRQDPGQGLRLIYYSQIVNDFQKGDIAEGYSVSREKKESFPLTVTSAQKNPTAFYLCASRMTGKIYEQYFGPGTRLTVT.

This sequence joins TRBV18 and TRBJ1-5; tentatively, D is TRBD1 (6 bases). Trimming removed 6 bases at V and 4 bases at J, with 13 bases between. The germline CDR1 and CDR2 sequences are KGHSH and LQKENI. This CDR3 comprises 14 residues. The CDR3, as DNA: TGTGCCAGCTCCCTAAACAGGGAGAATCAGCCCCAGCATTTT. It specifies CASSLNRENQPQHF.

This chain links TRBV2 with TRBJ2-7, with TRBD2 matching 9 bases. The CDR3 is 15 amino acids. Germline lookup yields CDR1 SNHLY and CDR2 FYNNEI. V was pared by 6 bases and J by 1 base, with 7 bases of the junction left unmatched. Written as DNA, the CDR3 is TGTGCCAGCAGCTCGCTAGCGGGGATTTCCTACGAGCAGTACTTC. It translates to CASSSLAGISYEQYF.

The chain links TRBV5-1 to TRBJ1-2; D may be TRBD1 (5 bases). CDR1 SGHRS and CDR2 YFSETQ come from the germline V gene. This CDR3 spans 14 amino acids. The V and J ends lost 6 bases and 7 bases respectively, with 19 bases between them. CDR3 region: CASTTPGGLSGYTF. The CDR3 region has the DNA TGCGCCAGCACCACCCCGGGGGGATTAAGTGGCTACACCTTC. Looking up the rest from reference TRBV5-1 and TRBJ1-2 gives the full variable domain: KAGVTQTPRYLIKTRGQQVTLSCSPISGHRSVSWYQQTPGQGLQFLFEYFSETQRNKGNFPGRFSGRQFSNSRSEMNVSTLELGDSALYLCASTTPGGLSGYTFGSGTRLTVV.

The genes are TRBV11-2 and TRBJ2-5; 10 nucleotides align to TRBD2. V lost 0 bases, J lost 4 bases, and 8 bases stayed unmatched. The CDR3 loop spans 17 amino acids. Germline CDR1 and CDR2: SGHAT and FQNNGV. CDR3 protein: CASSLDLAGAFGETQYF. CDR3 sequence (DNA): TGTGCCAGCAGCTTAGATCTAGCGGGAGCGTTTGGAGAGACCCAGTACTTC.

This rearrangement joins TRBV11-2 to TRBJ2-2, with 7 bases identical to TRBD2. The CDR3 length is 17 residues. V shed 1 base, J shed 5 bases, and the junction held 10 bases outside the gene matches. Germline CDR1 reads SGHAT; CDR2 reads FQNNGV. This CDR3 is CASSLVLAAEITGELFF. The CDR3 coding sequence is TGTGCCAGCAGCTTAGTTCTAGCGGCAGAGATAACCGGGGAGCTGTTTTTT.

The CDR3 DNA reads TGTGCCAGCAGTTTTTTGGGAGCCAACACTGAAGCTTTCTTT. Its protein product is CASSFLGANTEAFF. The gene calls are TRBV6-5 and TRBJ1-1; no reliable D call. The V gene lost 4 bases and the J gene lost 2 bases, with 11 bases spanning the gap. The CDR3 extends over 14 amino acids. Germline V gene lookup returns CDR1 MNHEY and CDR2 SVGAGI.

The chain is built from TRBV18 and TRBJ1-1; D is unclear. V was shortened by 1 base and J by 6 bases, with 6 bases between the two germline ends. Germline assignment: CDR1 KGHSH and CDR2 LQKENI. The CDR3 has 12 amino acids. The CDR3 DNA sequence: TGTGCCAGCTCACCACGAGAGCCTGAAGCTTTCTTT. This encodes CASSPREPEAFF.

The rearrangement uses TRBV6-5 and TRBJ1-2; 9 bases align to TRBD1. The junction had 4 bases not matched to a gene; V was cut back by 7 bases and J by 7 bases. Germline values: CDR1 MNHEY, CDR2 SVGAGI. The CDR3 is 12 amino acids. Here the CDR3 reads CASMDRGSGYTF. The DNA for the CDR3 is TGTGCCAGCATGGACAGGGGCAGTGGCTACACCTTC.

The chain combines TRBV12-5 with TRBJ2-5; 9 bases are shared with TRBD2. With V trimmed by 1 base and J by 0 bases, 6 bases remained unmatched. CDR1 LGHNT and CDR2 FRNRAP come from the germline V gene. The CDR3 length is 17 residues. The CDR3 coding sequence is TGTGCTAGTGGTTTGGGACTAGCGGTGTTTTACCAAGAGACCCAGTACTTC. Residues: CASGLGLAVFYQETQYF.

This clone occurred once. The chain has TRBV11-2 and TRBJ1-2; D not resolved. Germline V gives CDR1 SGHAT, CDR2 FQNNGV. V lost 5 bases and J 4 bases, leaving 17 bases between the germline ends. CDR3 length: 15 residues. The CDR3 reads CASSPDPQPPYGYTF. The CDR3 DNA is TGTGCCAGCAGCCCAGACCCACAGCCACCCTATGGCTACACCTTC.

This chain links TRBV11-3 with TRBJ2-7; TRBD1 might be the D (5 bases). V shed 5 bases and J shed 0 bases, with 11 bases lying between them. Germline values: CDR1 SGHNT, CDR2 YENEEA. CDR3 size: 14 residues. CDR3 in DNA: TGTGCCAGCAGCCCGCAACAGGCCTCCTACGAGCAGTACTTC. Translating gives CASSPQQASYEQYF.

The CDR3 sequence is CASSSSGTNTGELFF. The CDR3 nucleotides are TGTGCCAGCAGCTCCTCCGGGACAAACACCGGGGAGCTGTTTTTT. The genes are TRBV9 and TRBJ2-2; perhaps TRBD1 as D (6 bases). V was shortened by 4 bases and J by 2 bases, with 12 bases between the two germline ends. The CDR3 sequence is 15 residues long. Germline V CDR1 and CDR2: SGDLS, YYNGEE.

This clone was picked up one time. The chain employs TRBV28 and TRBJ2-7; 10 bases agree with TRBD1. There are 16 residues in the CDR3. The V segment lost 6 bases and the J segment 4 bases; nucleotides outside the gene matches: 12. Germline loops: CDR1 MDHEN, CDR2 SYDVKM. CDR3 bases: TGTGCCAGCAGCCTCCTTGGGGACAGGGGCCTTTACGAGCAGTACTTC. This codes for CASSLLGDRGLYEQYF.

The rearrangement links TRBV28 to TRBJ2-1; 9 nucleotides line up with TRBD2. V lost 5 bases, J lost 3 bases, and 14 bases stayed unmatched. CDR3 length: 18 amino acids. Germline values: CDR1 MDHEN, CDR2 SYDVKM. The CDR3 DNA follows: TGTGCCAGCAGTCTTGGACTTCCGGGACTAGCAATCTACAATGAGCAGTTCTTC. Residues: CASSLGLPGLAIYNEQFF.

J is TRBJ2-1 and V is TRBV7-3, with 7 bases identical to TRBD2. In germline, CDR1 is SGHTA, CDR2 FQGTGA. V lost 5 bases, J lost 12 bases, and 13 bases stayed unmatched. This CDR3 has 14 amino acids. CDR3 nucleotide sequence: TGTGCCAGCAGCCAGGGCGGCGGGGGAGAGGGGCAGTTCTTC. Protein product: CASSQGGGGEGQFF.

This chain uses TRBV7-8 with TRBJ2-1; 11 nucleotides agree with TRBD1. Germline V gene data show CDR1 as SGHVS and CDR2 as FQNEAQ. Losses at the gene ends were 2 bases for V and 7 bases for J; bases not matched to a gene: 4. This CDR3 contains 15 residues. CDR3 sequence reads: CASSLRDRGSNEQFF. Written as DNA, the CDR3 is TGTGCCAGCAGCTTACGGGACAGGGGGTCGAATGAGCAGTTCTTC.

The genes are TRBV2 and TRBJ2-5; 8 bases line up with TRBD1. Germline V gene data show CDR1 as SNHLY and CDR2 as FYNNEI. Trimming at V came to 1 base and at J to 4 bases, leaving 2 bases not matched to a gene. The CDR3 extends over 14 amino acids. The DNA for the CDR3 is TGTGCCAGCAGTGAAGGGACAGGGAGAGAGACCCAGTACTTC. Protein sequence: CASSEGTGRETQYF.

The rearrangement uses TRBV7-9 and TRBJ1-1; D might be TRBD1 (6 bases). In germline, CDR1 is SEHNR, CDR2 FQNEAQ (reference sequence). Trimming removed 2 bases at V and 0 bases at J, with 10 bases between. The CDR3 contains 15 residues. This CDR3 is CASSLYRDMNTEAFF. The DNA of the CDR3 is TGTGCCAGCAGCTTATACAGGGACATGAACACTGAAGCTTTCTTT. The entire variable domain, with the rest obtained from reference TRBV7-9 and TRBJ1-1, is as follows: DTGVSQNPRHKITKRGQNVTFRCDPISEHNRLYWYRQTLGQGPEFLTYFQNEAQLEKSRLLSDRFSAERPKGSFSTLEIQRTEQGDSAMYLCASSLYRDMNTEAFFGQGTRLTVV.

The V and J genes are TRBV7-2 and TRBJ2-7; D uncertain. The length of the CDR3 is 14 residues. Trimming shortened V by 1 base and J by 0 bases, and 7 bases separated the two germline ends. CDR1 is SGHTA and CDR2 is FQGNSA in the germline V gene. The CDR3 nucleotides read TGTGCCAGCAGCTTAGTTGCGCTCTCCTACGAGCAGTACTTC. It yields the protein CASSLVALSYEQYF.